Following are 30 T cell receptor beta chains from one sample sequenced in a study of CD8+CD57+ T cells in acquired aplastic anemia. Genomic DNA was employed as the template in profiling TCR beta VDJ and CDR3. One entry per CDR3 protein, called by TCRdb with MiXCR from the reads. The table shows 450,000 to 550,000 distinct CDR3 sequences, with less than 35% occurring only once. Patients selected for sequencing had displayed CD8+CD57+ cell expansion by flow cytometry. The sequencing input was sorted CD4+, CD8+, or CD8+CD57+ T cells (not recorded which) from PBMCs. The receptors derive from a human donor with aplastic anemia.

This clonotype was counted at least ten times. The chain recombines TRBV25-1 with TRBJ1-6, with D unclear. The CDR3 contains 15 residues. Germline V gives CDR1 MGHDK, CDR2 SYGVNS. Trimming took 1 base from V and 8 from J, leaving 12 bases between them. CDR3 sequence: CASSESEGLHSPLHF. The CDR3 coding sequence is TGTGCCAGCAGTGAATCCGAGGGCTTGCATTCACCCCTCCACTTT.

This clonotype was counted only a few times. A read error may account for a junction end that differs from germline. This CDR3 is CASSLGGQGAGANVLTF. The CDR3 nucleotides read TGTGCCAGCAGTTTAGGGGGACAGGGGGCTGGGGCCAACGTCCTGACTTTC. This chain connects TRBV24-1 to TRBJ2-6; 11 positions agree with TRBD1. Germline lookup yields CDR1 KGHDR and CDR2 SFDVKD. The CDR3 is 17 amino acids.

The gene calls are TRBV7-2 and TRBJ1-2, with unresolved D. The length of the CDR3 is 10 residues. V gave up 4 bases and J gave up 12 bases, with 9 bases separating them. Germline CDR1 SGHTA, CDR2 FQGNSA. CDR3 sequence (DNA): TGTGCCAGCAGCTCGCATGGTGACACCTTC. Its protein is CASSSHGDTF.

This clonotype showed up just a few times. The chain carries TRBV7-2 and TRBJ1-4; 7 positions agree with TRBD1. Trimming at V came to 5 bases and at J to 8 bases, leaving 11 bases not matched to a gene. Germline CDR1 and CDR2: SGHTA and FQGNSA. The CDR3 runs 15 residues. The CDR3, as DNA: TGTGCCAGCAGCAGAGGACAGGCTCGAGGAGAAAAACTGTTTTTT. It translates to CASSRGQARGEKLFF.

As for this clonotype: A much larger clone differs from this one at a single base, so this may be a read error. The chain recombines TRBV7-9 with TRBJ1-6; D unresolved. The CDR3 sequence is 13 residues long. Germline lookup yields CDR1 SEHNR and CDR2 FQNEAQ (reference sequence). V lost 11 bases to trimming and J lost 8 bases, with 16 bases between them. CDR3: CAWSVRSDSPLHF. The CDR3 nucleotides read TGTGCCTGGAGTGTACGGAGTGATTCACCCCTCCACTTT.

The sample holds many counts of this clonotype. CDR3 nucleotides: TGTGCCAGCAGCTTAGCCCTAGCGGGAGACCATTACGAGCAGTACTTC. As protein: CASSLALAGDHYEQYF. This chain connects TRBV7-9 to TRBJ2-7; TRBD2 agrees at 10 bases. The length of the CDR3 is 16 residues. The V gene end was trimmed by 0 bases and the J gene end by 4 bases; junction bases not matched to a gene: 6. From germline, CDR1 is SEHNR and CDR2 FQNEAQ (reference sequence).

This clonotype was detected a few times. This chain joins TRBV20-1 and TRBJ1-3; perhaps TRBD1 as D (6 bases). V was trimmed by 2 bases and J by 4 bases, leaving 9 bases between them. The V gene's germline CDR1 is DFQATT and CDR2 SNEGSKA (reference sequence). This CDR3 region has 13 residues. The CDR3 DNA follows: TGCAGTGCTAGACGAGGGGGGGGAAACACCATATATTTT. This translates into CSARRGGGNTIYF.

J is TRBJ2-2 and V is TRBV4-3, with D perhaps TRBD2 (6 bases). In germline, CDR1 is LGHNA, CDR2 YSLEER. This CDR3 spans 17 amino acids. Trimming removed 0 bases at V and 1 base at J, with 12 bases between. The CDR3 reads CASSQEREDGNTGELFF. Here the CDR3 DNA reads TGCGCCAGCAGCCAAGAGAGGGAGGACGGGAACACCGGGGAGCTGTTTTTT.

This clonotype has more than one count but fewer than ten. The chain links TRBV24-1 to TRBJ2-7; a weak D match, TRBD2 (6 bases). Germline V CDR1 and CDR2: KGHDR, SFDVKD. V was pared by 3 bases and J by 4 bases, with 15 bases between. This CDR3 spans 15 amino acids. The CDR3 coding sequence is TGTGCCACCAGTGATACAGGTCGGGGGAGGTACGAGCAGTACTTC. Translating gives CATSDTGRGRYEQYF.

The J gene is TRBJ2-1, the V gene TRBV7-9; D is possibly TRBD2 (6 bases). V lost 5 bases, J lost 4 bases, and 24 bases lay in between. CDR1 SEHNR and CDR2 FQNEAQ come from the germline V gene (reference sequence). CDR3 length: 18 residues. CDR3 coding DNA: TGTGCCAGCAGCCCGAAGACGGGCCCGGGACTCTCTTACAATGAGCAGTTCTTC. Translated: CASSPKTGPGLSYNEQFF.

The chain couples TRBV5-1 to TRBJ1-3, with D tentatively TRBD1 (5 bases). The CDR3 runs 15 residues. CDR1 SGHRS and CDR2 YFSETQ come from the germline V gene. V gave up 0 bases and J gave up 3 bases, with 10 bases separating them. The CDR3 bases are TGCGCCAGCAGCTTGGCCGGGGGGGTTGGAAACACCATATATTTT. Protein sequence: CASSLAGGVGNTIYF.

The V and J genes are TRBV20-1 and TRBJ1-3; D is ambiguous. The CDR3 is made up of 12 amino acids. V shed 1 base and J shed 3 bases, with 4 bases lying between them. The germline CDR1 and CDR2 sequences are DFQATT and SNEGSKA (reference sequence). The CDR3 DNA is TGCAGTGCTAGAGCAGTTGGAAACACCATATATTTT. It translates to CSARAVGNTIYF.

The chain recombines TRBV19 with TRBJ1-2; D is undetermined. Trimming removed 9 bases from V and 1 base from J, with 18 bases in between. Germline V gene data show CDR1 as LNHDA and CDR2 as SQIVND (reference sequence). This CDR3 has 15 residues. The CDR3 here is CASRGPSKGNYGYTF. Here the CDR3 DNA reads TGTGCCAGCCGCGGGCCCTCTAAGGGTAACTATGGCTACACCTTC.

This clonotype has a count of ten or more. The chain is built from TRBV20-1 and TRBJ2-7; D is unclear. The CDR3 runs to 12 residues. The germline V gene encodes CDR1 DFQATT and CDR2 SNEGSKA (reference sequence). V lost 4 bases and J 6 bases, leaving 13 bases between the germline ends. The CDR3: CSATGGLAEQYF. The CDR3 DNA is TGCAGTGCTACGGGTGGGTTGGCCGAGCAGTACTTC.

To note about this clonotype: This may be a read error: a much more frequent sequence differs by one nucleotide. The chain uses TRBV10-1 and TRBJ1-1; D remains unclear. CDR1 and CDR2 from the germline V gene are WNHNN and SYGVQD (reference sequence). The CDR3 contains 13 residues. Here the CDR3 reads CASAVLLNTGAFF. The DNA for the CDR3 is TGCGCCAGCGCGGTTTTACTGAACACTGGAGCTTTCTTT.

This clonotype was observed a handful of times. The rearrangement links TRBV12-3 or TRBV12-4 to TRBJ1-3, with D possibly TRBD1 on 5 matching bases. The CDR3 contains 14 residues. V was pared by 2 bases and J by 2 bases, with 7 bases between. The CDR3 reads CASSLIGAGNTIYF. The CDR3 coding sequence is TGTGCCAGCAGTTTAATAGGGGCTGGAAACACCATATATTTT.

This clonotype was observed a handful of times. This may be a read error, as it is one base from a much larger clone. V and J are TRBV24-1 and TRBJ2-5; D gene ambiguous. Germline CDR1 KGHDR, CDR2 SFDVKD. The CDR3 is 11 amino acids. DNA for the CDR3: TGTGTCACCGGGTCTGGGGAGACCCAGTACTTC. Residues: CVTGSGETQYF.

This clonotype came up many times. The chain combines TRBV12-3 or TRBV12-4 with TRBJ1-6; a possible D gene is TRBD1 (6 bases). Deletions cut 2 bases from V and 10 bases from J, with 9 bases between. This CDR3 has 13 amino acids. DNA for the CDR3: TGTGCCAGCAGTTTAATGGGGGCCTCACCCCTCCACTTT. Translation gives CASSLMGASPLHF.

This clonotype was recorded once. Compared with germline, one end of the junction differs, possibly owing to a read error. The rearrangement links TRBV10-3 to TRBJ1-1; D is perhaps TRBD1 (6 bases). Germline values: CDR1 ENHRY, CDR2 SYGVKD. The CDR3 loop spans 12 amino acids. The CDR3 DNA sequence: TGTGCCAGCAGTGACTCAGGGGCTGAAGCTTTCTTT. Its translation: CASSDSGAEAFF.

The CDR3 region is CASSLGTVDYGYTF. In DNA form, the CDR3 reads TGCGCCAGCAGCTTGGGGACGGTCGACTATGGCTACACCTTC. The rearrangement uses TRBV5-1 and TRBJ1-2; D not resolved. Germline CDR1 reads SGHRS; CDR2 reads YFSETQ. The V and J ends lost 0 bases and 3 bases respectively, with 9 bases between them. This CDR3 has 14 amino acids.

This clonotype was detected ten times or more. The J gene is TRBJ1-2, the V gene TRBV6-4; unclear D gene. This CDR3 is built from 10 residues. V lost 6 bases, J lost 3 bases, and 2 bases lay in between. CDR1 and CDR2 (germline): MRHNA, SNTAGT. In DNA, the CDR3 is TGTGCCAGCAGCTACTATGGCTACACCTTC. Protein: CASSYYGYTF.

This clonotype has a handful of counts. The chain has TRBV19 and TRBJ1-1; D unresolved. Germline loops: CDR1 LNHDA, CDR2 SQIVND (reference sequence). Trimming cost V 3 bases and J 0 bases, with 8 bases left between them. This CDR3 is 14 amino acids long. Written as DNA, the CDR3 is TGTGCCAGTAGTATCACAGTTATGAACACTGAAGCTTTCTTT. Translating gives CASSITVMNTEAFF.

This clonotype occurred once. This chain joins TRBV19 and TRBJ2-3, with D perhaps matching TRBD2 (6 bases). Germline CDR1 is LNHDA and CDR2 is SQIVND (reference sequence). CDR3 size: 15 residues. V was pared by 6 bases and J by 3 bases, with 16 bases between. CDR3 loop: CASSQNYRGTDTQYF. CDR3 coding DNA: TGTGCCAGTAGCCAGAACTACCGGGGGACAGATACGCAGTATTTT.

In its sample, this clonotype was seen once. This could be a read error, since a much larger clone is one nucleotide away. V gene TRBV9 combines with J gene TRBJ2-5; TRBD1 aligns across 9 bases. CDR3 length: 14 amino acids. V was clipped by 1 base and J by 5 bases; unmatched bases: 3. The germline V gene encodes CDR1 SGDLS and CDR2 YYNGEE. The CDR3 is CASSVFDRGETQYF. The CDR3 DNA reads TGTGCCAGCAGCGTATTCGACAGGGGGGAGACCCAGTACTTC.

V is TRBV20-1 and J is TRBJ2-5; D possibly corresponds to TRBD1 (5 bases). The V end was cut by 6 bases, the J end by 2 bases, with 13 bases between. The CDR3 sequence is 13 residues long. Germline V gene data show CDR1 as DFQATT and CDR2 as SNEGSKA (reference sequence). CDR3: CSAIKDIQETQYF. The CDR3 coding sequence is TGCAGTGCCATCAAGGACATACAAGAGACCCAGTACTTC.

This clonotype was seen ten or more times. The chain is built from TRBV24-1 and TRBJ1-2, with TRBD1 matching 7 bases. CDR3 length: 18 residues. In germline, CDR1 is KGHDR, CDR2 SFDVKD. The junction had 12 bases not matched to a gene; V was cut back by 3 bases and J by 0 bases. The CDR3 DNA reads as TGTGCCACCAGTGATGAACTCCAAAACAGGGGTGCTAACTATGGCTACACCTTC. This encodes CATSDELQNRGANYGYTF.

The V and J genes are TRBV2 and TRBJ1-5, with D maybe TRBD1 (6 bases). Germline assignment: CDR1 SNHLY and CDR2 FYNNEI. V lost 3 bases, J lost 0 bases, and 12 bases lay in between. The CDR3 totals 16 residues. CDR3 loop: CASSEGAGSSNQPQHF. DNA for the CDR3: TGTGCCAGCAGTGAGGGGGCAGGGAGTAGCAATCAGCCCCAGCATTTT.

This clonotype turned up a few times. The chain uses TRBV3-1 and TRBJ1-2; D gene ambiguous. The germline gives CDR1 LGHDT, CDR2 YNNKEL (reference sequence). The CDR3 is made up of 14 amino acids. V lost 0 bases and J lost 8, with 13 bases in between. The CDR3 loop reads CASSQEGNSEGYTF. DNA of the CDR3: TGTGCCAGCAGCCAAGAAGGTAACTCGGAGGGCTACACCTTC.

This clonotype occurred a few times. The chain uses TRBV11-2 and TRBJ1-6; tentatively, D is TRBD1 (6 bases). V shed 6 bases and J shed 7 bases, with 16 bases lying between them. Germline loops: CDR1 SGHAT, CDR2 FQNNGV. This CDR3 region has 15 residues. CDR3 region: CASRPPGHLNSPLHF. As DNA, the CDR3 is TGTGCCAGCAGGCCACCGGGACATCTAAATTCACCCCTCCACTTT.

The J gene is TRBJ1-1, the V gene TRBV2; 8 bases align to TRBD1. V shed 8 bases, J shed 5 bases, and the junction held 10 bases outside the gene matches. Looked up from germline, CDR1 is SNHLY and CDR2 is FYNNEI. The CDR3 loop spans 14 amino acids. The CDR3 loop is CASARGQGATEAFF. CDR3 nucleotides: TGTGCCAGCGCCCGCGGACAGGGCGCAACTGAAGCTTTCTTT.